This entry is about one T cell receptor beta chain. What antigen it recognizes has not been identified. Within one base of it there is no much larger clone, and no base qualities were kept. This entry comes from a study of cytomegalovirus exposure and HLA in healthy donors (dated by TCRdb to about 2017). As for the study more broadly: In an earlier analysis of several hundred of the donors, about 270 Gb of sequence data and approximately 100 million unique TCR beta sequences from roughly 190 million T cells were reported. Around 320 gigabases of sequencing data and 80 million or so unique TCR sequences were included in an early release covering several hundred HLA-typed donors. The genetic ancestry cluster associated with self-reported Caucasian donors included around four fifths of the approximately 430 genotyped donors. The study was designed to test whether signatures of past pathogen exposure could be identified by cataloging public T cell receptors. The study used immunosequencing to profile the T cell repertoires of about 670 subjects and linked those repertoires to cytomegalovirus serostatus. A separate validation cohort of about 110 different subjects was used in addition to the 666-subject first cohort. To predict cytomegalovirus infection status, the study combined high-throughput TCR immunosequencing, statistical association of individual TCRs with disease status, and machine learning. A later analysis re-analyzed previously published TCR beta repertoires from roughly 600 donors and added high-resolution HLA genotyping to study TCR occurrence patterns. Rather than using new phenotypic data, the later analysis identified candidate immune exposures from TCR beta sequences and from how often those sequences occurred across donors. An earlier analysis of 500 to 650 of the donors applied high-throughput TCR beta sequencing to assess whether each TCR beta V gene segment acted as functional or pseudogenic. Alongside the repertoire data, information on donor age, sex, ethnicity and CMV serostatus was compiled. A later genetic analysis took genome-wide SNP genotypes for about 55% of the roughly 670 donors and used that subset as a discovery cohort. Every discovery cohort repertoire had been produced on one sequencing platform. Both class I and class II loci were covered by HLA typing, at four-digit resolution. The number of donors typed differed by locus, with about 629-630 for A, B, C, DRB1 and DQB1, over 500 for DQA1, nearly 610 for DPA1, and around 450 for DPB1. Roughly 5 DR-DQ haplotypes were handled as single units for association and clustering, since linkage in the cohort was strong. Among 350 to 400 genotyped donors of the cohort, an average of about 240,000 unique TCR beta nucleotide sequences were sequenced per donor, roughly 20% of them non-productive. Overall study outcomes, separate from this receptor: The authors suggested that the approach could potentially be generalized to other disease states and immunological phenotypes. A later analysis associated 15,000 or so TCR beta sequences with specific HLA alleles at a false discovery rate of 0.05. For the cohort, immune exposure information was limited to CMV serostatus. In a later analysis, TCR association rates were found to vary across HLA loci, with the most associated TCRs seen for DRB1 alleles and the fewest for HLA-C alleles. Cytomegalovirus status was reported to be diagnosed by the classifier with high specificity and sensitivity in both the original and validation cohorts. A cluster of highly shared sequence variants was judged likely to be a technical artifact of the sequencing pipeline. In a later genetic analysis, a missense DCLRE1C variant was associated with V-gene and J-gene trimming of TCR beta chains, and the association was replicated in an independent cohort. A later analysis reported that several top co-occurrence clusters appeared linked to parvovirus B19, influenza, CMV and Epstein-Barr virus. The cohort was sequenced for TCR beta chains only, and without alpha or paired-chain data the features that could be detected were limited. A few of the identified cytomegalovirus-associated TCR beta chains were confirmed in vitro to be specific for cytomegalovirus antigens. Most CMV-associated TCR beta chains appeared to be HLA-restricted in a later analysis, and the HLA associations seemed to be driven largely by CMV exposure. Linkage disequilibrium might explain the correlated functional status among segregating V segments, but an unknown experimental factor could not be excluded. A later genetic analysis reported fewer N-insertions in productive TCRs among donors in an Asian-associated ancestry cluster than the roughly 700-donor mean. The 87-base-pair reads could not distinguish some IMGT-functional V segments, including TRBV6-2 and TRBV6-3, so those segments were excluded. In a later analysis, HLA-associated TCR beta chains showed more clonal expansion and lower generation probabilities than non-associated chains that were equally common. A further reported finding was that TCR beta sequences accurately predicted the HLA-A and HLA-B alleles for most subjects in the first cohort. The study gave a list of some 150 TCR beta chains associated with cytomegalovirus. Presence/absence analyses assumed roughly uniform sequencing depth across donors, an assumption that may not hold. While some public TCRs were present in many individuals, most TCR sequences turned up only very rarely across donors. In an earlier analysis of some 500 of the donors, most TCR beta V segments were observed in productive rearrangements about 90% or about 30% of the time, broadly matching IMGT annotations. Strong co-occurrence of HLA alleles, especially DR and DQ, made assigning TCR associations to individual alleles difficult. The earlier analysis of 587 of the donors excluded 15 to 20 rarely observed V segments, including chromosome 9 orphons, because counts were too low. Because some donors lacked HLA typing at each locus, the association tests relied only on the typed subset.

Library preparation was by the immunoSEQ multiplex PCR assay. For the multiplex PCR, a mixture combining 60 forward primers for TCR Vbeta segments and 13 reverse primers for TCR Jbeta segments was used. A multiplex PCR assay on genomic DNA amplified the CDR3 region of rearranged TCR beta genes. On the Illumina HiSeq System, the amplified TCR beta libraries were sequenced as 87-base-pair reads. Concerning the study's data processing: In a later analysis, around 80 million unique TCR beta chains were counted across the 666 repertoires, and some 10 million of these chains were shared by at least two donors. A nearest-neighbor algorithm error-corrected the raw reads and collapsed the reads into unique sequences, merging closely related sequences to remove PCR and sequencing errors. CDR3 sequences were aligned to IMGT reference sequences to assign V, D and J gene segments. For a sequence to be retained, a match of at least six nucleotides was required to both a V gene segment and a J gene segment. Rearrangements were called productive when the CDR3 lacked stop codons and stayed in frame with V and J; all others were non-productive. Following IMGT convention, CDR3 was defined as the stretch from the second conserved V-encoded cysteine to the conserved J-encoded phenylalanine. The earlier analysis of 587 of the donors excluded sequences that lacked an unambiguous match to a single V gene segment. In an earlier analysis of roughly 500 of the donors, V segments were called functional above 56.7% productive rearrangements and were called segregating when the between-donor standard deviation exceeded 5%. A statistical classification framework was built for diagnosing cytomegalovirus status from the catalog of TCR beta chain sequences. In a later analysis, V and J genes were assigned by comparing TCR nucleotide sequences against IMGT/GENE-DB human TR gene sequences. In a later analysis, CDR3 sequences and most-parsimonious VDJ recombination scenarios were assigned using the TCRdist pipeline. In a later analysis, each TCR beta chain was defined by its CDR3 amino acid sequence together with its V-gene family, and reads lacking a unique V-gene family were excluded. A later analysis removed 450 to 600 highly shared, low-generation-probability nucleotide sequences to deal with suspected cross-contamination and a sequencing artifact. A later analysis calculated a clonal expansion index for each public chain from normalized within-repertoire ranks of inferred template counts. A later analysis computed generation probabilities with a VDJ recombination model fitted to out-of-frame rearrangements, and checked the results against IGoR. A later analysis scored TCR-TCR, TCR-HLA and TCR-CMV co-occurrence with hypergeometric tests, applying a repertoire-size bias correction to TCR pairs. To estimate false discovery rates, a later analysis permuted the HLA or CMV assignments 20 times. A later analysis grouped co-occurring TCRs with DBSCAN, adding TCRdist sequence similarity when clustering within HLA-allele-positive subsets. Repertoires with fewer than 30,000 or more than 120,000 public chains were left out of co-occurrence clustering, as were four to six repertoires with anomalous nucleotide sharing. TCRdb limited this immuneACCESS table to in-frame rearrangements with V and J called. A share of clones is missing; checked studies link under half to unresolved V genes, and the rest is unexplained. V and J calls and clone size are given by that table; D and trimming were obtained from the DNA. The sample table shows around 150,000 clones, and 82% are seen once. The top ten clonotypes cover about 1.4% of the sample.

The cohort comprised more than 550 healthy bone marrow donors. All cohort members were sampled while nominally healthy, although unrecorded immune exposures were likely present. The donor tested CMV seropositive and was one of the 289 seropositive cohort members. Every donor gave a peripheral blood sample, and the peripheral blood mononuclear cells from that sample were used for TCR beta sequencing. The Qiagen DNeasy Blood Extraction Kit was used to extract genomic DNA from the blood cell samples. CDR1 MRHNA and CDR2 SNTAGT were looked up in the germline V gene. At the junction V is shortened by 0 bases and J by 8 bases, with 19 bases in between. CDR3 length: 16 amino acids, cysteine to phenylalanine. CDR3 DNA is the only sequence kept; it has 48 bases, read in frame from the first base.

The chain uses TRBV6-4 and TRBJ1-1; the D gene is perhaps TRBD1, from 5 matching bases. Sequenced input: PBMCs. This sequence originates from a man aged 30-40 years in good health and CMV-seropositive. The sequenced DNA: TGTGCCAGCAGTGACTCGACGCTTCCGGGACTCCCGGAAGCTTTCTTT. The resulting protein is CASSDSTLPGLPEAFF.